This T cell receptor (beta chain) was captured by sequencing in a study of T cell responses to AZD1222 COVID-19 vaccine. Study conclusions and caveats: Among those given AZD1222, only six or seven were seropositive at baseline. Clonal diversity was possibly underestimated, and white British individuals and females predominated among donors.

Trimming removed 3 bases from V and 5 bases from J; junction bases left unmatched: 11. The CDR3 runs to 16 residues. CDR1 is SGHTA, CDR2 FQGNSA, per germline. Worth noting for this clone: Its antigen is as yet unknown.

The table came from immunoSEQ multiplex PCR; TCRdb's copy has only in-frame clones and leaves some out. Of roughly 66,000 clones listed, roughly 89% are singletons. The clonotype was recovered from an adult in good health. The sequenced sample was peripheral blood, obtained on day 0 of AZD1222 vaccination. This chain uses TRBV7-2 with TRBJ2-7; TRBD1 matches 9 bases. CDR3 sequence (DNA): TGTGCCAGCAGCTTTCGGGGGACAGGGAAGTCAAACGAGCAGTACTTC. Protein product: CASSFRGTGKSNEQYF. The full variable domain, with the rest looked up from reference TRBV7-2 and TRBJ2-7, is GAGVSQSPSNKVTEKGKDVELRCDPISGHTALYWYRQSLGQGLEFLIYFQGNSAPDKSGLPSDRFSAERTGGSVSTLTIQRTQQEDSAVYLCASSFRGTGKSNEQYFGPGTRLTVT.